This record looks at one TCR beta chain sequence and its context. This clonotype was counted ten times or more. No antigen is known for it. One base away there is no much larger clone; base qualities are not given. These data are taken from a study of T-cell reconstitution after alpha-beta-depleted transplantation in children (dated by TCRdb to the mid-2010s). Study-level background: The study quantitatively tracked T-cell immune reconstitution after TCRalphabeta/CD19-depleted allogeneic hematopoietic cell transplantation in children using TCR repertoire profiling. Overall study outcomes, separate from this receptor: In some patients, high TCRbeta diversity at day 60 was attributed to recipient T cells and intrathymic progenitors that had survived conditioning. The apparently early alphabetaT-cell count recovery about two months after transplant was reportedly dependent on only several hundred rapidly expanded clones derived from non-depleted graft cells. Over the following months the frequencies of hyperexpanded clones went down, and after one year T-cell counts and TCRbeta diversity were mostly credited to newly produced T cells.

Relative to germline, V is 2 bases shorter and J is 7 bases shorter, with 17 bases between their ends. The cysteine opens and the phenylalanine closes a CDR3 of 15 amino acids. Here the CDR3 DNA is all that survives: 45 bases in frame from base 1. CDR1 and CDR2 are read off the germline V gene as MNHNS and SASEGT. Library preparation employed PCR. Sequenced using an Illumina HiSeq 2500. TCR library preparation used molecular barcoding, with unique molecular identifiers applied to normalize quantification of the TCRbeta repertoire. The public reads were run again by TCRdb, first through fastp at Q25 and then through MiXCR, and only productive beta chains were kept. Rows matching on CDR3 protein sequence are summarized as one entry with the most common DNA and genes. This sample gives hundreds of thousands of distinct CDR3 sequences in total; over 10% of them show up just once. The ten largest account for approximately 0.8% of the sample.

The sample's treatment or condition label, decoded: allogeneic hematopoietic cell transplantation with graft depleted of TCRalphabeta T cells and CD19 B cells. The children who served as transplant recipients had been given grafts of TCRalphabeta/CD19-depleted allogeneic hematopoietic cells. The receptor comes from a girl aged 2 to 10 with congenital amegakaryocytic thrombocytopenia, due to receive a stem cell transplant. The rearranged chain carries TRBV6-1 and TRBJ1-2; the D gene cannot be named for sure. The input for sequencing was PBMCs, taken before TCRalphabeta/CD19-depleted stem cell transplant. The nucleotide sequence reads as follows: TGTGCCAGCAGTGAACGGTACAGTCCTCGGGGTGGCTACACCTTC. It codes for CASSERYSPRGGYTF.